The 21 T cell receptor beta chains presented below share a single source sample, sequenced in a study of cytomegalovirus exposure and HLA in healthy donors. Profiling relied on immunoSEQ multiplex PCR, and the TCRdb table lists in-frame clones only, not all of them. This table has some 250,000 clones, roughly 90% appearing once. The specimen was PBMCs. These TCRs come from a woman under 30 in good health and CMV-seronegative.

V and J are TRBV6-4 and TRBJ1-6; no clear D. V was pared by 4 bases and J by 9 bases, with 10 bases between. The CDR3 contains 13 residues. Germline V gene data show CDR1 as MRHNA and CDR2 as SNTAGT. Here the CDR3 DNA reads TGTGCCAGCAGTGGTCAGGTCGGTTCACCCCTCCACTTT. Its translation: CASSGQVGSPLHF.

This chain joins TRBV5-1 and TRBJ2-7; TRBD1 matches 8 bases. Losses at the gene ends were 5 bases for V and 4 bases for J; bases not matched to a gene: 8. The CDR3 consists of 14 residues. Germline V gene data show CDR1 as SGHRS and CDR2 as YFSETQ. The CDR3 nucleotides are TGCGCCAGCAGACCCGGGACAGGCGTATACGAGCAGTACTTC. It translates to CASRPGTGVYEQYF.

This clone was found many times. The chain joins TRBV6-4 to TRBJ2-3; 8 bases match TRBD2. Trimming took 6 bases from V and 2 from J; bases not matched to a gene: 7. The CDR3 consists of 15 residues. In germline, CDR1 is MRHNA, CDR2 SNTAGT. CDR3 coding DNA: TGTGCCAGCAGCACTTCCGGGGGGGCCACAGATACGCAGTATTTT. Protein: CASSTSGGATDTQYF.

The chain carries TRBV28 and TRBJ2-7; 7 bases fit TRBD2. The CDR3 spans 13 residues. J was trimmed by 7 bases and V by 6 bases; bases with no gene match: 9. Germline V gives CDR1 MDHEN, CDR2 SYDVKM. CDR3 sequence reads: CASSPKVGGEQYF. The CDR3 nucleotides read TGTGCCAGCAGCCCAAAAGTGGGGGGGGAGCAGTACTTC.

This clone occurred a few times. This chain joins TRBV28 and TRBJ1-2; D not certain. With 2 bases removed from V and 4 bases from J, the gap between germline ends came to 5 bases. The CDR3 length is 12 residues. The germline V gene has CDR1 MDHEN and CDR2 SYDVKM. In DNA form, the CDR3 reads TGTGCCAGCAGTTTACAGTCCTATGGCTACACCTTC. Protein: CASSLQSYGYTF.

The genes are TRBV19 and TRBJ1-1; tentatively, D is TRBD1 (6 bases). The V and J ends lost 3 bases and 8 bases respectively, with 10 bases between them. The CDR3 length is 12 residues. Germline CDR1 and CDR2: LNHDA and SQIVND (reference sequence). The CDR3 reads CASSIYREEAFF. CDR3 DNA sequence: TGTGCCAGTAGTATCTACAGGGAGGAAGCTTTCTTT.

The V gene is TRBV19, the J gene TRBJ1-5, with D possibly being TRBD1 (5 bases). This CDR3 has 15 residues. V shed 5 bases and J shed 4 bases, with 15 bases lying between them. Germline values: CDR1 LNHDA, CDR2 SQIVND (reference sequence). The CDR3: CASSAQVGGNQPQHF. The CDR3 DNA reads as TGTGCCAGTAGTGCGCAAGTGGGGGGAAATCAGCCCCAGCATTTT.

This rearrangement joins TRBV28 to TRBJ1-1; the D gene is possibly TRBD1 (5 bases). CDR3 size: 13 residues. CDR1 is MDHEN and CDR2 is SYDVKM in the germline V gene. The ends were cut back, 1 base at V and 4 bases at J, with 7 bases in the middle. CDR3 amino acids: CASSLFGATEAFF. In DNA form, the CDR3 reads TGTGCCAGCAGTTTATTTGGGGCCACTGAAGCTTTCTTT.

The chain links TRBV5-1 to TRBJ2-7; possibly TRBD1 for D (5 bases). The CDR3 loop spans 14 amino acids. Germline CDR1 SGHRS, CDR2 YFSETQ. Trimming left V 0 bases short and J 3 bases short, with 10 bases between. For the CDR3, the DNA is TGCGCCAGCAGCTTGGTTCCAGGGAACTACGAGCAGTACTTC. It encodes CASSLVPGNYEQYF.

The chain has TRBV14 and TRBJ2-6, with 8 bases lining up with TRBD1. From germline, CDR1 is SGHDN and CDR2 FVKESK. Trimming at V came to 3 bases and at J to 0 bases, leaving 4 bases not matched to a gene. The CDR3 has 17 amino acids. Written as DNA, the CDR3 is TGTGCCAGCAGCCACTTTACAGGGGGCTCTGGGGCCAACGTCCTGACTTTC. Protein sequence: CASSHFTGGSGANVLTF.

The CDR3 coding sequence is TGTGCCAGCAGCTTAATAACAAATCCCTATGAAAAACTGTTTTTT. Translated: CASSLITNPYEKLFF. The chain employs TRBV7-9 and TRBJ1-4; D is undetermined. The CDR3 is 15 amino acids. The V end lost 2 bases, the J end lost 6 bases, and 13 bases lay between the germline ends. CDR1 is SEHNR and CDR2 is FQNEAQ in the germline V gene (reference sequence).

The J gene is TRBJ2-6, the V gene TRBV27; 7 bases align to TRBD1. After removal of 7 bases from V and 0 bases from J, the junction contained 6 bases not matched to a gene. Per germline, CDR1 MNHEY and CDR2 SMNVEV (reference sequence). This CDR3 comprises 16 residues. The CDR3 coding sequence is TGTGCCAGCACACTACAGGGGACCTCTGGGGCCAACGTCCTGACTTTC. It is translated as CASTLQGTSGANVLTF.

V and J are TRBV16 and TRBJ2-7; TRBD2 agrees at 11 bases. This CDR3 is 17 amino acids long. J lost 3 bases, V lost 5 bases, and 12 bases had no gene match. Looked up from germline, CDR1 is KGHSY and CDR2 is FQNENV. The CDR3 DNA sequence: TGTGCCAGCAGCAAACAAAATGGACTAGCGGGCTACTACGAGCAGTACGTC. It translates to CASSKQNGLAGYYEQYV.

The chain employs TRBV5-4 and TRBJ2-7; tentative D call: TRBD1 (6 bases). Germline-derived CDR1 and CDR2 are SGHNT and YYREEE (reference sequence). The CDR3 length is 12 residues. V dropped 4 bases and J dropped 2 bases, with 7 bases sitting between them. This CDR3 reads CASSQGTYEQYF. The CDR3 DNA follows: TGTGCCAGCAGCCAGGGGACCTACGAGCAGTACTTC. The entire variable domain, with the rest obtained from reference TRBV5-4 and TRBJ2-7, is as follows: ETGVTQSPTHLIKTRGQQVTLRCSSQSGHNTVSWYQQALGQGPQFIFQYYREEENGRGNFPPRFSGLQFPNYSSELNVNALELDDSALYLCASSQGTYEQYFGPGTRLTVT.

This clone was detected once. V usage is TRBV18 and J usage is TRBJ2-5; 10 bases match TRBD1. J gave up 2 bases and V 4 bases, and 1 base lay outside the gene matches. This CDR3 has 14 amino acids. Germline loops: CDR1 KGHSH, CDR2 LQKENI. The CDR3 DNA is TGTGCCAGCTCACGGGGACAGGGGCAAGAGACCCAGTACTTC. As protein: CASSRGQGQETQYF.

The chain links TRBV2 to TRBJ2-7; D is unclear. CDR1 and CDR2 from the germline V gene are SNHLY and FYNNEI. The CDR3 loop spans 10 amino acids. The V end was cut by 5 bases, the J end by 4 bases, with 3 bases between. CDR3 in amino acids: CASSRYEQYF. The CDR3 nucleotides are TGTGCCAGCAGTCGGTACGAGCAGTACTTC.

This chain connects TRBV2 to TRBJ1-1; 7 bases map to TRBD1. The germline V gene encodes CDR1 SNHLY and CDR2 FYNNEI. V shed 7 bases, J shed 3 bases, and the junction held 8 bases outside the gene matches. CDR3 length equals 14 residues. DNA of the CDR3: TGTGCCAGCACCGAGCGACAGGGATACACTGAAGCTTTCTTT. Its protein product is CASTERQGYTEAFF.

The rearrangement links TRBV5-1 to TRBJ1-2; possible D gene TRBD1, 5 bases. In germline, CDR1 is SGHRS, CDR2 YFSETQ. The CDR3 is 16 residues long. V lost 4 bases and J 0 bases, leaving 16 bases between the germline ends. The CDR3 DNA follows: TGCGCCAGCAGCGCTGCGACGGGCAGGGCTAACTATGGCTACACCTTC. Translated, it gives CASSAATGRANYGYTF.

The rearrangement joins TRBV18 to TRBJ2-1; the D gene is possibly TRBD2 (5 bases). Trimming removed 4 bases from V and 7 bases from J, with 11 bases in between. Germline V gene lookup returns CDR1 KGHSH and CDR2 LQKENI. This CDR3 comprises 13 residues. The CDR3 DNA is TGTGCCAGCTCACTTCTCGAGGGAAATGAGCAGTTCTTC. Translated, it gives CASSLLEGNEQFF.

The V gene is TRBV7-9, the J gene TRBJ1-6, with 7 bases that match TRBD1. CDR1 and CDR2 from the germline V gene are SEHNR and FQNEAQ (reference sequence). This CDR3 has 16 amino acids. With V trimmed by 3 bases and J by 7 bases, 9 bases remained unmatched. CDR3 bases: TGTGCCAGCAGCTTCCATCGCGACAGGGCCAATTCACCCCTCCACTTT. It codes for CASSFHRDRANSPLHF. Full variable domain (outside the CDR3, taken from reference TRBV7-9 and TRBJ1-6): DTGVSQNPRHKITKRGQNVTFRCDPISEHNRLYWYRQTLGQGPEFLTYFQNEAQLEKSRLLSDRFSAERPKGSFSTLEIQRTEQGDSAMYLCASSFHRDRANSPLHFGNGTRLTVT.

This clone was seen only once. The V and J genes are TRBV30 and TRBJ1-5; D is unclear. The V gene's germline CDR1 is GTSNPN and CDR2 SVGIG (reference sequence). Trimming cost V 5 bases and J 6 bases, with 11 bases left between them. The CDR3 totals 12 residues. The CDR3: CAWDDRGQPQHF. CDR3 nucleotide sequence: TGTGCCTGGGACGATCGGGGTCAGCCCCAGCATTTT.